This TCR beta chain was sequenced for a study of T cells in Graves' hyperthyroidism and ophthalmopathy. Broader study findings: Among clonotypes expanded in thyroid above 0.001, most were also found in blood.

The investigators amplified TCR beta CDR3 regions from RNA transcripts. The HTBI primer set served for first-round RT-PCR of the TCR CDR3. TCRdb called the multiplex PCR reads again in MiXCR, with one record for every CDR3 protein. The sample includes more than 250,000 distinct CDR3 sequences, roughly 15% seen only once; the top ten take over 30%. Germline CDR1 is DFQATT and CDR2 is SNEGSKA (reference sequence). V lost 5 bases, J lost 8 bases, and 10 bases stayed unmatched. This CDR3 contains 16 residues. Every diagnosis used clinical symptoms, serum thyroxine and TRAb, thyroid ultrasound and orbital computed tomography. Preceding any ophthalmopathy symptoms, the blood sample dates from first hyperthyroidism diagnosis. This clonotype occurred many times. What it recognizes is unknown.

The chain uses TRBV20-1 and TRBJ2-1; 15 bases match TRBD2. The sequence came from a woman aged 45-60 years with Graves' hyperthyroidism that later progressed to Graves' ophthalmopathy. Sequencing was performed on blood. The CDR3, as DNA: TGCAGTGCTCCCGGGACTAGCGGGAGGACCGACGATGAGCAGTTCTTC. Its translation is CSAPGTSGRTDDEQFF.